This T cell receptor (beta chain) was captured by sequencing in a study of synovial regulatory T cells in juvenile arthritis. Study information: Over 5 patients were on methotrexate and three were untreated.

Study-wide points: Across patients, iaTreg TCR repertoires were mostly private, partly shared with synovial Teff and blood CPL.

The CDR3 runs 15 residues. No DNA was logged. CDR1 SEHNR and CDR2 FQNEAQ come from the germline V gene (reference sequence). Each patient with active arthritis gave synovial fluid along with matched peripheral blood. Patients had median age about 12 years, range about 2.3-22.9. Synovial and blood Treg cells had comparable FOXP3 TSDR demethylation. TCRdb's table, derived via immunoSEQ multiplex PCR, lists solely in-frame clones and lacks some. Its table records roughly 1,400 clones. As to this clone: Its antigen is currently unknown.

Input material: Treg cells from the synovium. This sequence was found in a donor younger than 30 with juvenile idiopathic arthritis. The chain couples TRBV7-9 to TRBJ2-1; the D call from TCRdb, TRBD1, cannot be confirmed without DNA. The CDR3 loop reads CASSLVGLGHNEQFF.